This T cell receptor (beta chain) is drawn from a study of blood T cell repertoires in COVID-19. The wider study: COVID-19 samples collected from the United States, Italy and Spain covered acute and convalescent phases. PBMCs, B-cell-depleted T cells, or T cells were the source of the cDNA or gDNA that made up the material.

Trimming removed 3 bases from V and 7 bases from J; junction bases left unmatched: 3. Germline V lookup: CDR1 SQVTM, CDR2 ANQGSEA. CDR3 length: 13 amino acids. The assay was immunoSEQ multiplex PCR, and TCRdb's table has in-frame clones only and misses some. The sample lists about 280,000 clones, 85% occurring once. V is TRBV29-1 and J is TRBJ2-3; 11 bases fit TRBD2. The sequencing input was PBMCs or T cells enriched from blood (not recorded which). The receptor's source is a woman in her 50s who had recovered from COVID-19. The CDR3 bases are TGCAGCGTTGAGACTAGCGGGGCTAATACGCAGTATTTT. Translating it yields CSVETSGANTQYF.